The entry below gives a single T cell receptor (beta chain) sequence along with its context. Antigen: not known. The data derive from a study of OX40 agonist ivuxolimab in advanced cancers. V was clipped by 2 bases and J by 1 base; unmatched bases: 2. Germline CDR1 and CDR2: MNHNY and SVGAGI (reference sequence). The CDR3 runs 15 residues. Here immunoSEQ multiplex PCR was the method, and the copy in TCRdb shows in-frame clones only, minus some. Counted here are approximately 82,000 clones, around 84% occurring once; the ten biggest clones make up around 6.3%. The study's findings and limits: Expanded peripheral T-cell antigen specificity went undetermined.

The V and J genes are TRBV6-6 and TRBJ2-1; TRBD2 agrees at 7 bases. This clonotype originated in an adult with an advanced solid tumor such as melanoma, head and neck, liver or kidney cancer. The starting material was CD4+ or CD8+ T cells sorted from blood, obtained in a trial of the OX40 agonist ivuxolimab. The CDR3 nucleotides are TGTGCCAGCAGTTACGAGGGAGGGTCCTACAATGAGCAGTTCTTC. Translation: CASSYEGGSYNEQFF.